The 27 T cell receptor beta chains reported below all come from one sample, sequenced in a study of CD8 T cells in ankylosing spondylitis. TCRdb recomputed calls from the 5' RACE reads with MiXCR, one row per CDR3 protein. Of 200,000 to 300,000 distinct CDR3 sequences in the sample, over 9.5% were seen once. The sequencing sample was made of blood, either unsorted or a sorted T cell fraction (not recorded which). The receptors were sampled from a male donor with ankylosing spondylitis or in good health (not recorded which).

The chain recombines TRBV7-9 with TRBJ1-1; D unclear. The CDR3 runs to 17 residues. The V end lost 0 bases, the J end lost 2 bases, and 16 bases lay between the germline ends. Germline V CDR1 and CDR2: SEHNR, FQNEAQ (reference sequence). The CDR3 DNA is TGTGCCAGCAGCTTAGCGCTCCAGCCTCCAACTAACACTGAAGCTTTCTTT. Its translation is CASSLALQPPTNTEAFF. The full variable domain, rest sourced from reference TRBV7-9 and TRBJ1-1, is DTGVSQNPRHKITKRGQNVTFRCDPISEHNRLYWYRQTLGQGPEFLTYFQNEAQLEKSRLLSDRFSAERPKGSFSTLEIQRTEQGDSAMYLCASSLALQPPTNTEAFFGQGTRLTVV.

This clonotype showed up many times. CDR3 coding DNA: TGTGCCAGCAGCTTCTCGGACTACGAGCAGTACTTC. This codes for CASSFSDYEQYF. The chain joins TRBV5-6 to TRBJ2-7, with D uncertain. The CDR3 has 12 amino acids. CDR1 SGHDT and CDR2 YYEEEE come from the germline V gene. V was trimmed by 2 bases and J by 3 bases, leaving 6 bases between them.

Ten or more counts support this clonotype. This sequence joins TRBV28 and TRBJ2-7; D gene uncertain. Germline V gives CDR1 MDHEN, CDR2 SYDVKM. V was cut by 6 bases and J by 5 bases, with 14 bases left in between. The CDR3 loop spans 13 amino acids. CDR3 loop: CASSYSLNHEQYF. The CDR3 DNA is TGTGCCAGCAGCTACAGTCTAAATCACGAGCAGTACTTC.

This clonotype was counted at least ten times. This rearrangement joins TRBV5-5 to TRBJ1-4, with 7 bases aligning to TRBD1. The CDR3 totals 15 residues. V shed 5 bases, J shed 8 bases, and the junction held 12 bases outside the gene matches. Germline-derived CDR1 and CDR2 are SGHKS and YYEKEE (reference sequence). CDR3 sequence: CASRNTGDSYEKLFF. The CDR3 coding sequence is TGTGCCAGCAGGAATACAGGGGATTCCTACGAAAAACTGTTTTTT.

This clonotype has at least ten counts. The chain joins TRBV25-1 to TRBJ2-1, with TRBD2 matching 11 bases. The CDR3 has 13 amino acids. Germline V gene lookup returns CDR1 MGHDK and CDR2 SYGVNS. J lost 7 bases, V lost 10 bases, and 6 bases had no gene match. The CDR3: CAIETSGGNEQFF. Here the CDR3 DNA reads TGTGCCATCGAAACTAGCGGGGGTAATGAGCAGTTCTTC.

This clonotype was observed many times. The CDR3 DNA reads as TGCGCCAGCAGACCACTAGCGGGAGTTTCCTACAATGAGCAGTTCTTC. Its translation: CASRPLAGVSYNEQFF. The genes are TRBV5-1 and TRBJ2-1; 11 bases line up with TRBD2. Per the germline V gene, CDR1 is SGHRS and CDR2 is YFSETQ. The ends lost 5 bases at V and 1 base at J; junction bases unmatched: 5. The CDR3 consists of 16 residues.

This clonotype was seen at least ten times. The CDR3 region is CAWSGMRGYQPQHF. The DNA of the CDR3 is TGTGCCTGGAGTGGTATGAGGGGATATCAGCCCCAGCATTTT. The V and J genes are TRBV30 and TRBJ1-5; D may be TRBD1 (5 bases). Germline V gene sequence: CDR1 GTSNPN, CDR2 SVGIG (reference sequence). V dropped 1 base and J dropped 5 bases, with 12 bases sitting between them. The CDR3 spans 14 residues. Combining the CDR3 with reference TRBV30 and TRBJ1-5 gives the whole variable domain SQTIHQWPATLVQPVGSPLSLECTVEGTSNPNLYWYRQAAGRGLQLLFYSVGIGQISSEVPQNLSASRPQDRQFILSSKKLLLSDSGFYLCAWSGMRGYQPQHFGDGTRLSIL.

This clonotype has at least ten counts. V is TRBV15 and J is TRBJ2-1; D may be TRBD2 (5 bases). Trimming pared 6 bases from V and 7 bases from J, leaving 13 bases between. Germline CDR1 and CDR2: LNHNV and YYDKDF (reference sequence). This CDR3 region has 13 residues. CDR3 bases: TGTGCCACCAGGGGTTCGCCGGGGAATGAGCAGTTCTTC. Its translation: CATRGSPGNEQFF.

This clonotype has just a few counts. One junction end disagrees with the germline gene, perhaps due to a read error. The chain employs TRBV9 and TRBJ1-1; 7 nucleotides match TRBD1. Looked up from germline, CDR1 is SGDLS and CDR2 is YYNGEE. The CDR3 runs to 14 residues. The CDR3 reads CASSVEGTVTHPSF. The DNA for the CDR3 is TGTGCCAGCAGCGTAGAAGGGACAGTGACACACCCTTCCTTT.

This clonotype has a count of ten or more. This chain connects TRBV5-1 to TRBJ1-2; a possible D gene is TRBD1 (6 bases). The CDR3 is 15 residues long. V dropped 0 bases and J dropped 6 bases, with 15 bases sitting between them. Germline V gene lookup returns CDR1 SGHRS and CDR2 YFSETQ. The CDR3 bases are TGCGCCAGCAGCTTGGAGGGCTCGGGGGGCAATGGCTACACCTTC. It is translated as CASSLEGSGGNGYTF.

This clonotype appeared many times. J is TRBJ2-5 and V is TRBV12-3 or TRBV12-4; 7 bases match TRBD2. This CDR3 region has 13 residues. Trimming removed 3 bases from V and 4 bases from J; junction bases left unmatched: 2. The CDR3 sequence is CASSFGEGETQYF. CDR3 nucleotides: TGTGCCAGCAGTTTCGGGGAGGGAGAGACCCAGTACTTC.

This clonotype was counted at least ten times. This chain links TRBV7-2 with TRBJ2-7; TRBD1 is a possible D gene (6 bases). Germline lookup yields CDR1 SGHTA and CDR2 FQGNSA. The CDR3 is 14 residues long. Trimming removed 1 base at V and 3 bases at J, with 10 bases between. The CDR3 nucleotides read TGTGCCAGCAGCTTAGAGGGGACAAACTACGAGCAGTACTTC. This translates into CASSLEGTNYEQYF. The full variable domain, with the rest looked up from reference TRBV7-2 and TRBJ2-7, is GAGVSQSPSNKVTEKGKDVELRCDPISGHTALYWYRQSLGQGLEFLIYFQGNSAPDKSGLPSDRFSAERTGGSVSTLTIQRTQQEDSAVYLCASSLEGTNYEQYFGPGTRLTVT.

This clonotype was observed a few times. The chain recombines TRBV7-9 with TRBJ2-7; TRBD1 might be the D (5 bases). The V gene's germline CDR1 is SEHNR and CDR2 FQNEAQ (reference sequence). There are 15 residues in the CDR3. The V and J ends lost 5 bases and 0 bases respectively, with 14 bases between them. The CDR3 is CASSRQSRSSYEQYF. The CDR3 DNA is TGTGCCAGCAGCCGACAGTCCCGAAGCTCCTACGAGCAGTACTTC.

The sample holds many counts of this clonotype. This chain connects TRBV6-5 to TRBJ1-1; D possibly corresponds to TRBD1 (6 bases). The CDR3 is 13 residues long. Looked up from germline, CDR1 is MNHEY and CDR2 is SVGAGI. Trimming pared 0 bases from V and 8 bases from J, leaving 10 bases between. CDR3 sequence reads: CASSYSRGGEAFF. CDR3 coding DNA: TGTGCCAGCAGTTACTCGAGAGGGGGGGAAGCTTTCTTT.

This clonotype was picked up many times. This chain links TRBV20-1 with TRBJ1-6; D remains unclear. The CDR3 contains 14 residues. The V and J ends lost 0 bases and 9 bases respectively, with 12 bases between them. Germline lookup yields CDR1 DFQATT and CDR2 SNEGSKA (reference sequence). The CDR3 nucleotides are TGCAGTGCTAGAGATTCGGGCCTACTTTCACCCCTCCACTTT. Translated, it gives CSARDSGLLSPLHF.

This clonotype was seen many times. V usage is TRBV20-1 and J usage is TRBJ1-1; maybe TRBD1 (5 bases). CDR3 length equals 15 residues. Trimming shortened V by 6 bases and J by 1 base, and 18 bases separated the two germline ends. The germline V gene encodes CDR1 DFQATT and CDR2 SNEGSKA (reference sequence). The DNA for the CDR3 is TGCAGTGCCATTCGGTATGGGACTAGGAACACTGAAGCTTTCTTT. Translated, it gives CSAIRYGTRNTEAFF.

The chain carries TRBV20-1 and TRBJ2-3; 14 nucleotides line up with TRBD2. There are 15 residues in the CDR3. The germline CDR1 and CDR2 sequences are DFQATT and SNEGSKA (reference sequence). V was clipped by 0 bases and J by 5 bases; unmatched bases: 1. The CDR3 DNA reads as TGCAGTGCTAGAGAGGGACTAGCGGGAGTAGATACGCAGTATTTT. As protein: CSAREGLAGVDTQYF.

This clonotype was counted ten times or more. The genes are TRBV6-1 and TRBJ2-1; 12 bases agree with TRBD2. V lost 5 bases and J lost 7; bases outside the gene matches: 6. CDR1 is MNHNS, CDR2 SASEGT, per germline. There are 15 residues in the CDR3. The CDR3: CASSKLAGGLNEQFF. The DNA for the CDR3 is TGTGCCAGCAGTAAACTAGCGGGAGGCCTAAATGAGCAGTTCTTC.

This clonotype was seen ten or more times. The chain uses TRBV29-1 and TRBJ2-1; 11 bases map to TRBD2. This CDR3 comprises 11 residues. Per the germline V gene, CDR1 is SQVTM and CDR2 is ANQGSEA. The CDR3 coding sequence is TGCATCGGGACTAGCGGCAATGAGCAGTTCTTC. It specifies CIGTSGNEQFF.

The CDR3 here is CAVTRLRGGYTF. The CDR3, as DNA: TGTGCCGTAACCCGACTTCGGGGCGGCTACACCTTC. The chain links TRBV7-9 to TRBJ1-2; tentative D call: TRBD1 (5 bases). Trimming cost V 11 bases and J 8 bases, with 18 bases left between them. The CDR3 contains 12 residues. The V gene's germline CDR1 is SEHNR and CDR2 FQNEAQ (reference sequence).

The genes are TRBV29-1 and TRBJ1-5; D might be TRBD1 (5 bases). Germline lookup yields CDR1 SQVTM and CDR2 ANQGSEA. The CDR3 spans 12 residues. The V and J ends lost 4 bases and 2 bases respectively, with 6 bases between them. The CDR3 region has the DNA TGCAGCGTTGGACAGCGCAATCAGCCCCAGCATTTT. Translated, it gives CSVGQRNQPQHF.

This clonotype came up a few times. The chain is built from TRBV3-1 and TRBJ2-7, with D possibly being TRBD1 or TRBD2 (5 bases each). The length of the CDR3 is 18 residues. V was cut by 4 bases and J by 3 bases, with 25 bases left in between. Germline-derived CDR1 and CDR2 are LGHDT and YNNKEL (reference sequence). The CDR3 protein is CASSPGWDLEGSNYEQYF. The DNA for the CDR3 is TGTGCCAGCAGCCCAGGGTGGGACCTCGAGGGTTCGAACTACGAGCAGTACTTC.

This clonotype was observed at least ten times. The V call is TRBV5-1, the J call TRBJ1-1, with 9 bases aligning to TRBD1. This CDR3 contains 13 residues. The ends lost 5 bases at V and 9 bases at J; junction bases unmatched: 8. CDR1 is SGHRS and CDR2 is YFSETQ in the germline V gene. CDR3 in DNA: TGCGCCAGCAGTAGGGGACAGGGACAGAAAGCTTTCTTT. Translation: CASSRGQGQKAFF.

This clonotype was seen many times. The chain is built from TRBV18 and TRBJ2-7; D tentatively reads TRBD1 or TRBD2 (5 bases each). The germline V and J ends were trimmed by 0 bases and 2 bases, with 14 bases remaining between them. Germline V gene lookup returns CDR1 KGHSH and CDR2 LQKENI. This CDR3 comprises 16 residues. CDR3 bases: TGTGCCAGCTCACCACCGGGGCAGCCGGGACCCTACGAGCAGTACTTC. Protein sequence: CASSPPGQPGPYEQYF.

The chain has TRBV7-2 and TRBJ2-7, with TRBD1 matching 7 bases. From germline, CDR1 is SGHTA and CDR2 FQGNSA. The CDR3 runs 14 residues. J lost 7 bases, V lost 5 bases, and 11 bases had no gene match. DNA for the CDR3: TGTGCCAGCAGCCCTCAGGGGGTATCGGGGGAGCAGTACTTC. This translates into CASSPQGVSGEQYF.

This clonotype has at least ten counts. The chain combines TRBV5-1 with TRBJ1-2, with 7 bases fitting TRBD1. Unmatched junction bases numbered 5, after V lost 0 bases and J lost 3 bases. Per the germline V gene, CDR1 is SGHRS and CDR2 is YFSETQ. There are 15 residues in the CDR3. The CDR3 protein is CASSLETGDDYGYTF. CDR3 in DNA: TGCGCCAGCAGCTTGGAAACAGGGGACGACTATGGCTACACCTTC. The variable domain in full, completed from reference TRBV5-1 and TRBJ1-2, reads KAGVTQTPRYLIKTRGQQVTLSCSPISGHRSVSWYQQTPGQGLQFLFEYFSETQRNKGNFPGRFSGRQFSNSRSEMNVSTLELGDSALYLCASSLETGDDYGYTFGSGTRLTVV.

There are a few counts of this clonotype. The chain joins TRBV7-9 to TRBJ1-1; D not certain. Germline V gene lookup returns CDR1 SEHNR and CDR2 FQNEAQ (reference sequence). This CDR3 has 15 residues. Deletions cut 5 bases from V and 1 base from J, with 14 bases between. The CDR3: CASSTSNVPNTEAFF. CDR3 nucleotides: TGTGCCAGCAGCACGTCGAACGTACCGAACACTGAAGCTTTCTTT.